The 13 T cell receptor beta chains listed next were all sequenced from one sample in a study of blood T cell repertoires in COVID-19. Profiled with immunoSEQ multiplex PCR; TCRdb holds only in-frame clones, not every one. The sample holds some 300,000 clones, roughly 90% seen once. The sample comprised PBMCs or T cells enriched from blood (not recorded which). These receptors originate from a young woman who had recovered from COVID-19.

The rearrangement uses TRBV3-1 (or the pseudogene TRBV3-2) and TRBJ1-2; 7 positions agree with TRBD1. The germline V gene encodes CDR1 LGHDT and CDR2 YNNKEL (reference sequence). The CDR3 consists of 16 residues. V dropped 5 bases and J dropped 0; count of bases not matched to a gene: 9. CDR3 protein: CASSFGQASANYGYTF. The CDR3, as DNA: TGTGCCAGCAGCTTCGGACAGGCCTCAGCTAACTATGGCTACACCTTC.

CDR3 nucleotides: TGTGCCAGCAGCTCGGGACTAGCGGGGGTTACACTGGGGGAGCTGTTTTTT. The encoded protein is CASSSGLAGVTLGELFF. The gene calls are TRBV5-4 and TRBJ2-2; TRBD2 agrees at 14 bases. The length of the CDR3 is 17 residues. Germline values: CDR1 SGHNT, CDR2 YYREEE (reference sequence). V shed 3 bases, J shed 8 bases, and the junction held 9 bases outside the gene matches.

The chain uses TRBV27 and TRBJ1-3; 11 bases are a match to TRBD1. The germline CDR1 and CDR2 sequences are MNHEY and SMNVEV (reference sequence). V shed 4 bases and J 2 bases; nucleotides not matched to a gene: 1. CDR3 length: 15 residues. CDR3 DNA: TGTGCCAGCAGTTCGGGACAGGGGGCTGGAAACACCATATATTTT. Protein product: CASSSGQGAGNTIYF.

The chain employs TRBV7-2 and TRBJ2-5; D may be TRBD2 (5 bases). Germline V CDR1 and CDR2: SGHTA, FQGNSA. CDR3 length: 14 amino acids. V lost 5 bases, J lost 5 bases, and 15 bases lay in between. This CDR3 is CASSPGSIQETQYF. CDR3 nucleotides: TGTGCCAGCAGCCCGGGATCCATCCAGGAGACCCAGTACTTC. Variable domain in full (rest from reference TRBV7-2 and TRBJ2-5): GAGVSQSPSNKVTEKGKDVELRCDPISGHTALYWYRQSLGQGLEFLIYFQGNSAPDKSGLPSDRFSAERTGGSVSTLTIQRTQQEDSAVYLCASSPGSIQETQYFGPGTRLLVL.

This sequence joins TRBV19 and TRBJ1-2; D may be TRBD1 (5 bases). In germline, CDR1 is LNHDA, CDR2 SQIVND (reference sequence). CDR3 length equals 14 residues. V was shortened by 3 bases and J by 5 bases, with 13 bases between the two germline ends. The CDR3 spells CASSISGNNYGYTF. CDR3 bases: TGTGCCAGTAGTATCTCAGGGAACAATTATGGCTACACCTTC.

The table lists this clone with a count of one. The chain uses TRBV5-4 and TRBJ1-4, with 9 nucleotides matching TRBD1. Trimming took 0 bases from V and 7 from J; bases not matched to a gene: 4. CDR3 size: 15 residues. Germline assignment: CDR1 SGHNT and CDR2 YYREEE (reference sequence). This CDR3 reads CASSLGDRASEKLFF. CDR3 nucleotides: TGTGCCAGCAGCTTGGGGGACAGGGCGAGTGAAAAACTGTTTTTT.

The V and J genes are TRBV27 and TRBJ2-7; the match to TRBD2 covers 7 bases. Germline V gene data show CDR1 as MNHEY and CDR2 as SMNVEV (reference sequence). Unmatched junction bases numbered 4, after V lost 3 bases and J lost 5 bases. This CDR3 is 13 amino acids long. CDR3 DNA sequence: TGTGCCAGCAGTTTGGGGAGGGCGAACGAGCAGTACTTC. Its protein product is CASSLGRANEQYF.

The chain carries TRBV25-1 and TRBJ1-2; weak D call: TRBD1 (6 bases). The germline CDR1 and CDR2 sequences are MGHDK and SYGVNS. The CDR3 consists of 16 residues. V lost 4 bases and J lost 2, with 17 bases in between. CDR3 nucleotide sequence: TGTGCCAGCAGTGGCAGAGCCGGGACAAGGAACTATGGCTACACCTTC. It codes for CASSGRAGTRNYGYTF.

The chain employs TRBV6-5 and TRBJ1-1, with 7 bases fitting TRBD1. This CDR3 has 16 amino acids. The V gene's germline CDR1 is MNHEY and CDR2 SVGAGI. V was pared by 2 bases and J by 4 bases, with 10 bases of the junction left unmatched. The CDR3 nucleotides read TGTGCCAGCAGTTACGGAGGGGGCTCTTCTACCACTGAAGCTTTCTTT. Protein sequence: CASSYGGGSSTTEAFF.

The chain joins TRBV6-1 to TRBJ1-2, with D tentatively TRBD1 (6 bases). The CDR3 spans 14 residues. Trimming left V 2 bases short and J 6 bases short, with 13 bases between. The germline gives CDR1 MNHNS, CDR2 SASEGT. CDR3 residues: CASSEYRQDDGYTF. For the CDR3, the DNA is TGTGCCAGCAGTGAATACAGACAGGACGATGGCTACACCTTC.

This clone was counted a single time. The gene calls are TRBV5-4 and TRBJ2-1; D may be TRBD2 (5 bases). This CDR3 comprises 12 residues. In germline, CDR1 is SGHNT, CDR2 YYREEE (reference sequence). Between the trimmed V and J ends, which lost 4 bases and 4 bases, there was a span of 6 bases. CDR3 region: CASSPGYNEQFF. DNA of the CDR3: TGTGCCAGCAGCCCGGGGTACAATGAGCAGTTCTTC.

The V call is TRBV5-1, the J call TRBJ1-3, with D unresolved. The germline CDR1 and CDR2 sequences are SGHRS and YFSETQ. The CDR3 runs 16 residues. Trimming took 2 bases from V and 0 from J, leaving 12 bases between them. CDR3 DNA: TGCGCCAGCAGCTTCCGGGAGTGGGGCTCTGGAAACACCATATATTTT. It translates to CASSFREWGSGNTIYF.

This clone has just one count. The CDR3 region has the DNA TGTGCCAGCAGCGATTCAGGGCTTTCAAGTAATTCACCCCTCCACTTT. Amino acids: CASSDSGLSSNSPLHF. The chain uses TRBV5-4 and TRBJ1-6; tentative D call: TRBD1 (5 bases). V lost 4 bases and J 6 bases, leaving 17 bases between the germline ends. Per germline, CDR1 SGHNT and CDR2 YYREEE (reference sequence). This CDR3 region has 16 residues.